This entry lists 2 T cell receptor beta chains sequenced from one sample in a study of T cells after yellow fever vaccination. TCRdb recomputed calls from the 5' RACE reads with MiXCR, one row per CDR3 protein. The table includes about 580,000 distinct CDR3 sequences, 17% detected once. Sequences were derived from PBMCs, sampled roughly 5 days after the first yellow fever vaccination. The receptors shown here come from a man between 18 and 29 years old who received the YFV17D yellow fever vaccine.

The chain links TRBV5-1 to TRBJ2-3, with D maybe TRBD2 (6 bases). CDR3 length equals 14 residues. Germline CDR1 is SGHRS and CDR2 is YFSETQ. V was pared by 3 bases and J by 0 bases, with 8 bases between. In DNA, the CDR3 is TGCGCCAGCAGCTGGGACTGGAGCACAGATACGCAGTATTTT. Encoded protein: CASSWDWSTDTQYF.

This clonotype was seen a handful of times. The chain recombines TRBV10-3 with TRBJ2-7; 7 nucleotides line up with TRBD1. Trimming cost V 4 bases and J 7 bases; bases outside gene matches: 10. This CDR3 is built from 14 residues. Germline V gene data show CDR1 as ENHRY and CDR2 as SYGVKD. CDR3: CAISGQGELGEQYF. The CDR3 DNA sequence: TGTGCCATCAGTGGACAGGGAGAGTTGGGAGAGCAGTACTTC.